This is a list of T cell receptor beta chains from one sample in a study of T cell responses to AZD1222 COVID-19 vaccine. The data were produced by immunoSEQ multiplex PCR, yet TCRdb's version contains in-frame clones alone and is incomplete. The sample lists around 150,000 clones, 90% occurring once. The material sequenced was peripheral blood, taken 28 days after the second AZD1222 dose. Receptor source: an adult who received the AZD1222 COVID-19 vaccine. The CDR3 runs from the conserved cysteine through the conserved F or W. D genes are given only for firm matches. Part of the rows lack a size; the others show once, few, many or a class for expanded clones.

j_call	d_call	clone_size	v_call	cdr3_aa	cdr3_nt
TRBJ2-5	TRBD2	NA	TRBV5-1	CASSLGGTSQEAQYF	TGCGCCAGCAGCTTGGGTGGGACTAGCCAAGAGGCCCAGTACTTC
TRBJ1-3	NA	NA	TRBV19	CASSIRSTGNTIYF	TGTGCCAGTAGTATAAGGTCAACTGGAAACACCATATATTTT
TRBJ1-2	TRBD1	NA	TRBV6-5	CASSYRTGGQNYGYTF	TGTGCCAGCAGTTACCGGACAGGGGGTCAGAACTATGGCTACACCTTC
TRBJ2-3	NA	few	TRBV7-9	CASSLSTAQDTQYF	TGTGCCAGCAGCCTATCGACCGCTCAAGATACGCAGTATTTT
TRBJ1-4	NA	NA	TRBV5-6	CASSLLGYQETNEKLFF	TGTGCCAGCAGCTTGCTTGGGTACCAGGAAACTAATGAAAAACTGTTTTTT
TRBJ1-4	NA	once	TRBV27	CASSSQGRAEKLFF	TGTGCCAGCAGTTCTCAGGGGAGGGCTGAAAAACTGTTTTTT
TRBJ2-2	NA	NA	TRBV5-1	CASSAGASRVITAGELFF	TGCGCCAGCAGCGCGGGGGCCTCCCGGGTCATAACGGCCGGGGAGCTGTTTTTT
TRBJ2-5	NA	NA	TRBV6-2/TRBV6-3	CASSSGLLKETQYF	TGTGCCAGCAGCTCCGGACTATTGAAAGAGACCCAGTACTTC
TRBJ2-1	NA	NA	TRBV6-2/TRBV6-3	CASSYDSVPEFF	TGTGCCAGCAGTTACGATTCTGTTCCTGAGTTCTTC
TRBJ2-2	TRBD1	few	TRBV7-2	CASSPRTGGITGELFF	TGTGCCAGCAGCCCCCGGACAGGGGGTATTACCGGGGAGCTGTTTTTT
TRBJ2-7	TRBD1	NA	TRBV5-1	CASSLAGQGADEQYF	TGCGCCAGCAGCTTGGCGGGACAGGGGGCAGACGAGCAGTACTTC
TRBJ2-1	NA	NA	TRBV19	CASSIAGQRSYNEQFF	TGTGCCAGTAGTATAGCGGGACAACGCTCCTACAATGAGCAGTTCTTC
TRBJ1-2	NA	NA	TRBV5-4	CASSRPTGYSYTF	TGTGCCAGCAGCAGGCCCACAGGGTATAGCTACACCTTC
TRBJ1-1	NA	NA	TRBV5-1	CASSLVGYWTEAFF	TGCGCCAGCAGCTTGGTAGGATACTGGACTGAAGCTTTCTTT
TRBJ2-7	NA	NA	TRBV6-5	CASSYVHRRYEQYF	TGTGCCAGCAGTTACGTCCACAGACGCTACGAGCAGTACTTC
TRBJ2-1	NA	NA	TRBV11-3	CASSPGNLGTEQFF	TGTGCCAGCAGCCCGGGAAATCTTGGTACTGAGCAGTTCTTC
TRBJ2-3	NA	NA	TRBV5-1	CASSLSFGDTQYF	TGCGCCAGCAGCTTGTCGTTCGGTGATACGCAGTATTTT
TRBJ2-1	NA	NA	TRBV7-2	CASSLDPGNNEQFF	TGTGCCAGCAGCTTAGACCCGGGAAACAATGAGCAGTTCTTC
TRBJ1-5	NA	NA	TRBV27	CASSLAGYSNQPQHF	TGTGCCAGCAGTCTAGCAGGGTATAGCAATCAGCCCCAGCATTTT
TRBJ1-1	NA	NA	TRBV12-3/TRBV12-4	CASSLMGWTEAFF	TGTGCCAGCAGCTTAATGGGATGGACTGAAGCTTTCTTT
TRBJ2-5	TRBD2	NA	TRBV19	CASSELAGGRETQYF	TGTGCCAGTAGCGAACTAGCGGGAGGGCGGGAGACCCAGTACTTC
TRBJ1-2	NA	NA	TRBV30	CAWSQTPYVRGYTF	TGTGCCTGGAGTCAAACTCCTTATGTGCGGGGCTACACCTTC
TRBJ1-1	TRBD1	NA	TRBV6-5	CASRDRGGTHTEAFF	TGTGCCAGCAGGGACAGGGGTGGAACCCACACTGAAGCTTTCTTT
TRBJ2-5	NA	NA	TRBV6-5	CASSIEETQYF	TGTGCCAGCAGCATTGAAGAGACCCAGTACTTC
TRBJ2-5	NA	NA	TRBV30	CAWSLSESETQYF	TGTGCCTGGAGTCTCAGCGAATCCGAGACCCAGTACTTC
TRBJ1-4	NA	NA	TRBV7-9	CASSPGQTNEKLFF	TGTGCCAGCAGCCCTGGACAGACAAATGAAAAACTGTTTTTT
TRBJ2-7	TRBD2	NA	TRBV3-1/TRBV3-2	CASSRSGAGLDYEQYF	TGTGCCAGCAGCCGATCGGGAGCGGGGTTAGACTACGAGCAGTACTTC
TRBJ1-3	NA	NA	TRBV18	CASSRAGTGNTIYF	TGTGCCAGCTCACGAGCCGGGACAGGAAACACCATATATTTT
TRBJ2-3	TRBD1	NA	TRBV18	CASSPLDRESTQYF	TGTGCCAGCTCACCGCTAGACAGGGAAAGTACGCAGTATTTT
TRBJ2-7	TRBD1	NA	TRBV27	CASSFRTGDLFSYEQYF	TGTGCCAGCAGTTTCAGGACAGGGGACCTCTTCTCCTACGAGCAGTACTTC
TRBJ2-5	NA	NA	TRBV6-6	CASSDTSYQETQYF	TGTGCCAGCAGCGACACCTCCTACCAAGAGACCCAGTACTTC
TRBJ1-2	TRBD1	NA	TRBV15	CATSSSPTPGGQDGYTF	TGTGCCACCAGCAGCTCCCCCACCCCAGGGGGCCAGGATGGCTACACCTTC
TRBJ2-7	NA	NA	TRBV2	CASSDGGLTYEQYF	TGTGCCAGCAGTGATGGGGGGCTAACCTACGAGCAGTACTTC
TRBJ1-1	NA	NA	TRBV20-1	CSASWQNTEAFF	TGCAGTGCTAGTTGGCAGAACACTGAAGCTTTCTTT
TRBJ1-5	NA	NA	TRBV27	CASSLNGQGNQPQHF	TGTGCCAGCAGTTTAAATGGGCAGGGGAATCAGCCCCAGCATTTT
TRBJ1-5	NA	NA	TRBV25-1	CARTDNNQPQHF	TGTGCCAGGACTGACAACAATCAGCCCCAGCATTTT
TRBJ2-2	TRBD1	NA	TRBV5-1	CASSPTGTGGAELFF	TGCGCCAGCAGCCCCACCGGGACAGGGGGCGCGGAGCTGTTTTTT
TRBJ2-1	NA	NA	TRBV11-2	CASSLAGRVFVGGNEQFF	TGTGCCAGCAGCTTAGCGGGCAGGGTCTTCGTAGGAGGCAATGAGCAGTTCTTC